One and the same sample provided the 2 T cell receptor beta chains below, sequenced in a study of early T cells in non-severe SARS-CoV-2 infection. MiXCR, applied by TCRdb to the 5' RACE reads, yields one record per CDR3 protein. The data hold roughly 36,000 distinct CDR3 sequences, with around 5.9% observed a single time. Sequenced: whole blood. Every receptor here comes from an adult who was a healthcare worker with PCR-confirmed SARS-CoV-2 infection or an uninfected control (not recorded which).

CDR3 in DNA: TGCGCCAGCAGCCTATCTCGGGGGCCTAGCACAGATACGCAGTATTTT. Translating gives CASSLSRGPSTDTQYF. The V and J genes are TRBV4-1 and TRBJ2-3; tentatively, D is TRBD1 or TRBD2 (6 bases each). This CDR3 has 16 residues. Germline lookup yields CDR1 MGHRA and CDR2 YSYEKL. Trimming removed 4 bases at V and 0 bases at J, with 14 bases between.

The table lists this clonotype with many counts. This chain uses TRBV29-1 with TRBJ2-3, with TRBD2 matching over 12 bases. Unmatched junction bases numbered 14, after V lost 1 base and J lost 3 bases. The CDR3 runs to 19 residues. Germline-derived CDR1 and CDR2 are SQVTM and ANQGSEA. The chain's CDR3 is CSVEVRGLAGMDVTDTQYF. The CDR3 DNA follows: TGCAGCGTTGAAGTCAGGGGACTAGCGGGTATGGACGTGACAGATACGCAGTATTTT.